This entry lists 20 T cell receptor beta chains sequenced from one sample in a study of OX40 agonist ivuxolimab in advanced cancers. Method: immunoSEQ multiplex PCR; TCRdb's copy keeps in-frame clones and lacks some. The top ten hold roughly 0.69% of the sample, which has 65,000 to 80,000 clones, 90% seen once. The material was CD4+ or CD8+ T cells sorted from blood, obtained in a trial of the OX40 agonist ivuxolimab. All receptors come from an adult with an advanced solid tumor such as melanoma, head and neck, liver or kidney cancer.

V is TRBV5-4 and J is TRBJ2-1; 8 bases map to TRBD2. The V gene's germline CDR1 is SGHNT and CDR2 YYREEE (reference sequence). J was trimmed by 4 bases and V by 4 bases; bases with no gene match: 10. The CDR3 contains 16 residues. CDR3 coding DNA: TGTGCCAGCAGCCCCGGGACTAGAGCCCGATACAATGAGCAGTTCTTC. Residues: CASSPGTRARYNEQFF.

The V call is TRBV7-2, the J call TRBJ1-1; weak D call: TRBD1 (5 bases). The CDR3 consists of 13 residues. Trimming shortened V by 5 bases and J by 0 bases, and 7 bases separated the two germline ends. Germline assignment: CDR1 SGHTA and CDR2 FQGNSA. CDR3 nucleotide sequence: TGTGCCAGCAGCCGGACAATGAACACTGAAGCTTTCTTT. Residues: CASSRTMNTEAFF.

The chain couples TRBV7-2 to TRBJ2-4, with D possibly being TRBD1 (5 bases). V was shortened by 3 bases and J by 0 bases, with 9 bases between the two germline ends. This CDR3 comprises 15 residues. Germline-derived CDR1 and CDR2 are SGHTA and FQGNSA. The CDR3 is CASSFGQVAKNIQYF. The CDR3 nucleotides are TGTGCCAGCAGCTTTGGACAAGTAGCCAAAAACATTCAGTACTTC.

The gene calls are TRBV19 and TRBJ1-2, with a tentative D call TRBD1 (6 bases). This CDR3 has 14 residues. Trimming took off 6 bases at V and 1 base at J, with 12 bases between the two ends. In germline, CDR1 is LNHDA, CDR2 SQIVND (reference sequence). The CDR3 nucleotides read TGTGCCAGTAGCGGTGGACAGTTTAACTATGGCTACACCTTC. This codes for CASSGGQFNYGYTF.

This chain joins TRBV5-5 and TRBJ2-7, with D possibly matching TRBD1 (6 bases). V shed 0 bases and J shed 1 base, with 8 bases lying between them. The CDR3 contains 14 residues. CDR1 SGHKS and CDR2 YYEKEE come from the germline V gene (reference sequence). In DNA, the CDR3 is TGTGCCAGCAGCTTGGAGGGGGAATCCTACGAGCAGTACTTC. Its protein is CASSLEGESYEQYF.

This chain links TRBV7-8 with TRBJ2-3, with D hard to call. The CDR3 totals 12 residues. Deletions cut 5 bases from V and 11 bases from J, with 14 bases between. From germline, CDR1 is SGHVS and CDR2 FQNEAQ. Here the CDR3 DNA reads TGTGCCAGCAGCCCCGGTCCGTCTAAGCAGTATTTT. Its translation is CASSPGPSKQYF.

This sequence joins TRBV9 and TRBJ2-1; 16 nucleotides line up with TRBD2. Germline V gene sequence: CDR1 SGDLS, CDR2 YYNGEE. This CDR3 region has 17 residues. After removal of 2 bases from V and 8 bases from J, the junction contained 7 bases not matched to a gene. The CDR3 sequence: CASSVTGTSGRAHEQFF. Here the CDR3 DNA reads TGTGCCAGCAGCGTCACAGGGACTAGCGGGAGGGCCCATGAGCAGTTCTTC.

This chain joins TRBV5-1 and TRBJ2-3; D is perhaps TRBD2 (5 bases). Trimming took 4 bases from V and 2 from J, leaving 14 bases between them. This CDR3 has 15 residues. CDR1 and CDR2 from the germline V gene are SGHRS and YFSETQ. The CDR3 region is CASSPRSGNTDTQYF. In DNA, the CDR3 is TGCGCCAGCAGCCCACGAAGCGGTAACACAGATACGCAGTATTTT.

The chain links TRBV11-3 to TRBJ2-6, with D possibly TRBD2 on 5 matching bases. This CDR3 has 15 residues. Trimming left V 3 bases short and J 2 bases short, with 8 bases between. Germline assignment: CDR1 SGHNT and CDR2 YENEEA. The CDR3 region has the DNA TGTGCCAGCAGCTTTTCCGGGGCTGGGGCCAACGTCCTGACTTTC. This gives the protein CASSFSGAGANVLTF.

This clone came up once. The chain joins TRBV4-1 to TRBJ1-5, with 8 bases identical to TRBD1. This CDR3 contains 17 residues. V gave up 3 bases and J gave up 4 bases; unmatched junction bases: 11. Germline V gene sequence: CDR1 MGHRA, CDR2 YSYEKL. CDR3 DNA sequence: TGCGCCAGCAGCCAGGAGGGACTACAGGGGGGGAATCAGCCCCAGCATTTT. Amino acid sequence: CASSQEGLQGGNQPQHF.

The CDR3 DNA reads as TGTGCCAGCAGCCGAGTTTTACAGGGATCTGGGGTCAATGAGCAGTTCTTC. It is translated as CASSRVLQGSGVNEQFF. The genes are TRBV7-9 and TRBJ2-1; a weak D match, TRBD1 (6 bases). The CDR3 extends over 17 amino acids. V lost 5 bases to trimming and J lost 6 bases, with 23 bases between them. CDR1 is SEHNR, CDR2 FQNEAQ, per germline (reference sequence). Full variable domain (missing parts from reference TRBV7-9 and TRBJ2-1): DTGVSQNPRHKITKRGQNVTFRCDPISEHNRLYWYRQTLGQGPEFLTYFQNEAQLEKSRLLSDRFSAERPKGSFSTLEIQRTEQGDSAMYLCASSRVLQGSGVNEQFFGPGTRLTVL.

The V and J genes are TRBV10-3 and TRBJ2-2; 11 bases fit TRBD1. The ends lost 4 bases at V and 6 bases at J; junction bases unmatched: 7. CDR3 length: 16 amino acids. Germline CDR1 reads ENHRY; CDR2 reads SYGVKD. Here the CDR3 DNA reads TGTGCCATCAGTGGGACAGGGGGCGATCGGGCCGGGGAGCTGTTTTTT. Amino acid sequence: CAISGTGGDRAGELFF.

The count of this clone is one. The chain carries TRBV6-1 and TRBJ2-7; D uncertain. V lost 5 bases and J 0 bases, leaving 5 bases between the germline ends. Germline V lookup: CDR1 MNHNS, CDR2 SASEGT. The CDR3 runs 12 residues. CDR3 sequence (DNA): TGTGCCAGCAGTTCGAACTCCTACGAGCAGTACTTC. As protein: CASSSNSYEQYF.

The chain recombines TRBV29-1 with TRBJ2-1, with 11 positions matching TRBD2. The CDR3 has 17 amino acids. Germline V gene lookup returns CDR1 SQVTM and CDR2 ANQGSEA. Trimming removed 5 bases from V and 0 bases from J; junction bases left unmatched: 9. This CDR3 reads CSVLSTSGKSSYNEQFF. CDR3 bases: TGCAGCGTTTTATCGACTAGCGGGAAGAGCTCCTACAATGAGCAGTTCTTC.

The rearrangement links TRBV19 to TRBJ1-3, with D unclear. Trimming removed 8 bases at V and 4 bases at J, with 12 bases between. The CDR3 is 13 amino acids. In germline, CDR1 is LNHDA, CDR2 SQIVND (reference sequence). The CDR3 loop is CASDRGSGNTIYF. Here the CDR3 DNA reads TGTGCCAGTGATAGAGGTTCCGGAAACACCATATATTTT.

The genes are TRBV29-1 and TRBJ2-1; perhaps TRBD1 as D (5 bases). V was pared by 5 bases and J by 6 bases, with 14 bases between. Germline lookup yields CDR1 SQVTM and CDR2 ANQGSEA. This CDR3 comprises 13 residues. As DNA, the CDR3 is TGCAGCGTTTCAGGGCTTTTCGCCAATGAGCAGTTCTTC. As protein: CSVSGLFANEQFF.

The genes are TRBV19 and TRBJ2-1, with 8 bases identical to TRBD2. The trim removed 5 bases at V and 4 bases at J, leaving 7 bases unmatched. There are 15 residues in the CDR3. Germline V CDR1 and CDR2: LNHDA, SQIVND (reference sequence). DNA of the CDR3: TGTGCCAGTAGTGCGAGCGGGAGCCTTTACAATGAGCAGTTCTTC. It is translated as CASSASGSLYNEQFF.

The chain combines TRBV6-6 with TRBJ2-3; TRBD2 matches 11 bases. J was trimmed by 3 bases and V by 6 bases; bases with no gene match: 8. The CDR3 is 16 residues long. Germline V gene lookup returns CDR1 MNHNY and CDR2 SVGAGI (reference sequence). The CDR3 region has the DNA TGTGCCAGCAGCCTCACTAGCGGGAGAGGGACAGATACGCAGTATTTT. Translation: CASSLTSGRGTDTQYF.

V is TRBV6-1 and J is TRBJ2-2; D is perhaps TRBD1 (5 bases). The CDR3 contains 15 residues. V gave up 1 base and J gave up 1 base, with 7 bases separating them. CDR1 is MNHNS and CDR2 is SASEGT in the germline V gene. CDR3 DNA sequence: TGTGCCAGCAGTGAAGGGGGCGGGAACACCGGGGAGCTGTTTTTT. It specifies CASSEGGGNTGELFF.

Turning to this clone: A junction end diverges from the germline sequence, so it may reflect a read error. Other DNA sequences from this sample encode an identical CDR3 as well. The chain combines TRBV19 with TRBJ1-5; tentative D call: TRBD1 (5 bases). The germline gives CDR1 LNHDA, CDR2 SQIVND (reference sequence). This CDR3 contains 16 residues. CDR3: CASSTPPGTGNQPQHF. The CDR3 DNA is TGTGCCAGCAGTACCCCTCCGGGGACCGGCAATCAGCCCCAGCATTTT.